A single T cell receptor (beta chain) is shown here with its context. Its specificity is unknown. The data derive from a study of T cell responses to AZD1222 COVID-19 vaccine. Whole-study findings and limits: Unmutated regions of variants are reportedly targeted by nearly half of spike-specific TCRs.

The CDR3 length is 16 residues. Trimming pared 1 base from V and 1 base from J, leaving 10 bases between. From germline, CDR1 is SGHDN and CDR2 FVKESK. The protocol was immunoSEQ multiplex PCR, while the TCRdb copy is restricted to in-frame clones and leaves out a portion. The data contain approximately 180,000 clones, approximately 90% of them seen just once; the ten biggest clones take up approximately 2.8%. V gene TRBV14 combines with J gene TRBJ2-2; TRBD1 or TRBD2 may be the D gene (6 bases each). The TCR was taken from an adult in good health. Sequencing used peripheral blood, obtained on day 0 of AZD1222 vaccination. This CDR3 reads CASSQARGLNTGELFF. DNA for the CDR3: TGTGCCAGCAGCCAAGCCCGGGGGCTGAACACCGGGGAGCTGTTTTTT.